This TCR beta chain was found in a study of cytomegalovirus exposure and HLA in healthy donors. Findings of the study overall: 16,951 TCR beta sequences were associated with HLA alleles at 0.05 false discovery rate in a later analysis.

The CDR3 has 13 residues. The germline V and J ends were trimmed by 5 bases and 4 bases, with 9 bases remaining between them. Germline V gene lookup returns CDR1 SGHDT and CDR2 YYEEEE. About this clone: The antigen is unknown.

PCR involved 60 Vbeta and 13 Jbeta primers. Some clones are missing from TCRdb's copy, which holds only in-frame ones; the method was immunoSEQ multiplex PCR. The sample holds about 160,000 clones, almost 80% seen once. The chain couples TRBV5-6 to TRBJ2-2, with D perhaps TRBD1 (6 bases). This TCR came from a woman aged 50 to 60 in good health and CMV-seropositive. The sample consisted of PBMCs. The CDR3 DNA sequence: TGTGCCAGCAGAACAGGGATCACCGGGGAGCTGTTTTTT. Translated, it gives CASRTGITGELFF. Looking up the rest from reference TRBV5-6 and TRBJ2-2 gives the full variable domain: DAGVTQSPTHLIKTRGQQVTLRCSPKSGHDTVSWYQQALGQGPQFIFQYYEEEERQRGNFPDRFSGHQFPNYSSELNVNALLLGDSALYLCASRTGITGELFFGEGSRLTVL.